The clone carrying this T cell receptor beta chain was found a few times. This sample was included in a study of identical twins. Through template switching, a universal primer site was introduced, and the cDNA contained unique molecular identifiers. MiXCR, applied by TCRdb to the 5' RACE reads, yields one record per CDR3 protein. The sample carries under 250,000 distinct CDR3 sequences, more than 9.5% recorded once. The ends lost 0 bases at V and 5 bases at J; junction bases unmatched: 10. This CDR3 is built from 17 residues. CDR1 is SGHVS and CDR2 is FQNEAQ in the germline V gene. The same data also contributed to another study, on yellow fever vaccine responses in identical twins.

The specimen sequenced was memory (CD45RO+) T cells sorted from blood. The TCR sequence derives from a woman aged 18-29 years in good health. The J gene is TRBJ2-7, the V gene TRBV7-8; 10 bases fit TRBD2. The CDR3 coding sequence is TGTGCCAGCAGCTTAGCGTTGCGGCTAGCGGGGGCCAACGAGCAGTACTTC. Its protein product is CASSLALRLAGANEQYF.